This entry lists 14 T cell receptor beta chains sequenced from one sample in a study of blood T cell repertoires in COVID-19. Generated by immunoSEQ multiplex PCR, the TCRdb table keeps only in-frame clones and is missing some. The table lists under 300,000 clones, roughly nine tenths of them singletons. Specimen: peripheral blood. All receptors come from a woman aged 25 to 39 with COVID-19, enrolled during active disease.

This clone occurred once. This chain uses TRBV19 with TRBJ1-2; D gene uncertain. The CDR3 is 11 amino acids. The germline V and J ends were trimmed by 4 bases and 8 bases, with 8 bases remaining between them. In germline, CDR1 is LNHDA, CDR2 SQIVND (reference sequence). CDR3 in DNA: TGTGCCAGTAGTAACCCGAGGGGCTACACCTTC. This translates into CASSNPRGYTF.

The J gene is TRBJ1-2, the V gene TRBV19; D perhaps matches TRBD1 (6 bases). The V and J ends lost 4 bases and 5 bases respectively, with 14 bases between them. The CDR3 extends over 14 amino acids. CDR1 LNHDA and CDR2 SQIVND come from the germline V gene (reference sequence). The CDR3 coding sequence is TGTGCCAGTAGTACCCCAGGGGCCCTTTATGGCTACACCTTC. It specifies CASSTPGALYGYTF.

V is TRBV7-9 and J is TRBJ2-7; D may be TRBD2 (6 bases). Germline CDR1 reads SEHNR; CDR2 reads FQNEAQ (reference sequence). V was trimmed by 7 bases and J by 6 bases, leaving 10 bases between them. The CDR3 totals 11 residues. The CDR3 coding sequence is TGTGCCAGCACCGGGACTCTCGAGCAGTACTTC. It codes for CASTGTLEQYF.

The chain employs TRBV9 and TRBJ2-5; 7 bases map to TRBD1. Germline V gene data show CDR1 as SGDLS and CDR2 as YYNGEE. The CDR3 loop spans 15 amino acids. The V gene end was trimmed by 4 bases and the J gene end by 4 bases; junction bases not matched to a gene: 10. In nucleotides, the CDR3 is TGTGCCAGCAGCCTAAAGACAGGGTGGGTAGAGACCCAGTACTTC. Translating it yields CASSLKTGWVETQYF. Using reference TRBV9 and TRBJ2-5 for the parts outside the CDR3, the full variable domain is DSGVTQTPKHLITATGQRVTLRCSPRSGDLSVYWYQQSLDQGLQFLIQYYNGEERAKGNILERFSAQQFPDLHSELNLSSLELGDSALYFCASSLKTGWVETQYFGPGTRLLVL.

The V call is TRBV24-1, the J call TRBJ2-7; 9 bases map to TRBD1. The CDR3 contains 15 residues. The ends lost 3 bases at V and 5 bases at J; junction bases unmatched: 7. Germline V gene sequence: CDR1 KGHDR, CDR2 SFDVKD. The CDR3: CATSDRRDRADEQYF. CDR3 DNA sequence: TGTGCCACCAGTGATCGCCGGGACAGGGCCGACGAGCAGTACTTC.

The rearrangement joins TRBV6-5 to TRBJ2-7; D is ambiguous. Germline values: CDR1 MNHEY, CDR2 SVGAGI. The CDR3 is 15 amino acids. V was pared by 2 bases and J by 3 bases, with 14 bases between. The CDR3 DNA sequence: TGTGCCAGCAGTTACGTGGCAGGTCTTAACTACGAGCAGTACTTC. It translates to CASSYVAGLNYEQYF.

This clone has more than one count but fewer than ten. The chain links TRBV6-5 to TRBJ2-7; 9 bases map to TRBD2. This CDR3 is built from 15 residues. Germline loops: CDR1 MNHEY, CDR2 SVGAGI. V shed 0 bases, J shed 3 bases, and the junction held 3 bases outside the gene matches. CDR3: CASSYSAGGIYEQYF. The CDR3 DNA follows: TGTGCCAGCAGTTACTCCGCGGGGGGGATCTACGAGCAGTACTTC.

This clone was recorded only once. The J gene is TRBJ2-1, the V gene TRBV19; 11 nucleotides match TRBD1. Germline CDR1 reads LNHDA; CDR2 reads SQIVND (reference sequence). CDR3 length: 17 residues. V shed 8 bases and J 7 bases; nucleotides not matched to a gene: 16. CDR3 sequence reads: CASGQPTGTGGLNEQFF. For the CDR3, the DNA is TGTGCCAGTGGGCAACCCACCGGGACAGGGGGGCTTAATGAGCAGTTCTTC.

The rearrangement links TRBV7-9 to TRBJ1-2; D unresolved. The CDR3 is 13 residues long. CDR1 SEHNR and CDR2 FQNEAQ come from the germline V gene (reference sequence). Trimming stripped 5 bases from V and 5 bases from J, with 12 bases between. CDR3 sequence: CASSLVTGYGYTF. Written as DNA, the CDR3 is TGTGCCAGCAGCCTAGTTACGGGATATGGCTACACCTTC.

The chain couples TRBV28 to TRBJ2-1, with 9 bases that match TRBD2. The V and J ends lost 6 bases and 7 bases, in that order; junction bases with no gene match: 13. The CDR3 consists of 16 residues. Germline values: CDR1 MDHEN, CDR2 SYDVKM. This chain's CDR3 is CASSTTAGGPGNEQFF. The CDR3, as DNA: TGTGCCAGCAGCACTACTGCGGGGGGGCCTGGGAATGAGCAGTTCTTC.

This rearrangement joins TRBV5-1 to TRBJ2-3, with 13 bases identical to TRBD2. The length of the CDR3 is 17 residues. J gave up 2 bases and V 4 bases, and 7 bases lay outside the gene matches. CDR1 and CDR2 from the germline V gene are SGHRS and YFSETQ. DNA for the CDR3: TGCGCCAGCAGCCTCGGACTAGCGGGGGCCCCCACAGATACGCAGTATTTT. Amino acids: CASSLGLAGAPTDTQYF.

The chain links TRBV5-1 to TRBJ2-4; a weak D match, TRBD1 (5 bases). Germline V CDR1 and CDR2: SGHRS, YFSETQ. Trimming left V 5 bases short and J 3 bases short, with 15 bases between. This CDR3 contains 15 residues. CDR3 protein: CASSLGEGDKNIQYF. CDR3 nucleotides: TGCGCCAGCAGTTTAGGGGAAGGGGACAAAAACATTCAGTACTTC.

This sequence joins TRBV7-2 and TRBJ2-1; D remains unclear. The CDR3 totals 13 residues. The V end lost 2 bases, the J end lost 2 bases, and 4 bases lay between the germline ends. CDR1 SGHTA and CDR2 FQGNSA come from the germline V gene. The CDR3 here is CASSLNTYNEQFF. In DNA, the CDR3 is TGTGCCAGCAGCTTAAACACCTACAATGAGCAGTTCTTC.

Details on this clone: Distinct nucleotide sequences in the sample also encode this CDR3. This chain links TRBV2 with TRBJ2-7, with TRBD2 matching 10 bases. V trimming: 4 bases; J trimming: 0 bases; junction bases outside the gene matches: 3. Per germline, CDR1 SNHLY and CDR2 FYNNEI. This CDR3 comprises 15 residues. The CDR3 sequence is CASSGGLAASYEQYF. DNA of the CDR3: TGTGCCAGCAGTGGAGGACTAGCGGCCTCCTACGAGCAGTACTTC.